The entry that follows covers one TCR beta chain sequence. Its antigen is undetermined. The sample comes from a study of molecular identifiers for immune sequencing clone quantification. Study overall: For replicates, RNA isolated from 20,000 or 100,000 naive CD8 cells was divided into five portions, of which four were sequenced. General observations from the study: The share of molecules held by clones above 20 RNA copies was over 97% in effector cells and under 1% in naive cells.

This CDR3 has 15 residues. The V and J ends lost 4 bases and 8 bases respectively, with 18 bases between them. The germline V gene has CDR1 SGHDT and CDR2 YYEEEE. The authors built bulk TCR libraries by previously described methods with listed TCR primers. TCRdb passed the PCR reads through MiXCR, listing each CDR3 protein once. In the table there are 80,000 to 95,000 distinct CDR3 sequences, around 20% of which are singletons. The specimen was naive CD8+ T cells from blood, with Jurkat cell RNA spiked in. Described subset: FACS-sorted CD8+CD4-CCR7+CD45RA+ naive T cells. The chain links TRBV5-6 to TRBJ2-2; no firm D call. The sequence derives from a human donor in good health. Some libraries in this study had Jurkat cell RNA spiked in. CDR3 amino acids: CASSLGRMNLGELFF. Written as DNA, the CDR3 is TGTGCCAGCAGCCTTGGGCGGATGAACCTTGGGGAGCTGTTTTTT.